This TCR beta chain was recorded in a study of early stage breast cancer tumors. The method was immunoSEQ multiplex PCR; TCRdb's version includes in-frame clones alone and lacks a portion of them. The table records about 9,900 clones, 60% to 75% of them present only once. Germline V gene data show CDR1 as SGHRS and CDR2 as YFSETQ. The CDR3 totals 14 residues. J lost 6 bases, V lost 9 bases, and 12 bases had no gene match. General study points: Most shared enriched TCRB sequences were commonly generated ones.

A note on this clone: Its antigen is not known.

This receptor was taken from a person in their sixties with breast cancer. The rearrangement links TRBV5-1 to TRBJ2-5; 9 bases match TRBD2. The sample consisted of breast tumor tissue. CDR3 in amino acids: CATTTDSGGKTQYF. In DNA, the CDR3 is TGCGCCACTACCACGGATAGCGGGGGAAAGACCCAGTACTTC.